One sample yielded the 28 T cell receptor beta chains listed below, sequenced in a study of Ad26.COV2.S vaccination and SARS-CoV-2 variants. Treatment indicated: about 20 received Ad26.COV2.S at low or high dose, single or two shots; about 5 received placebo; per-sample allocation not given. Specimen acquisition occurred on day 63 following the initial vaccine or placebo injection. The repertoire was sequenced with immunoSEQ multiplex PCR; TCRdb's copy has only in-frame clones and lacks some. Altogether 400,000 to 450,000 clones are present, approximately 90% being singletons, with the ten largest covering 12%. The sample was peripheral blood, taken in a trial of Ad26.COV2.S vaccine versus placebo. The source of these receptors is a person aged 18-65 years who received the Ad26.COV2.S COVID-19 vaccine or a placebo.

The gene calls are TRBV11-2 and TRBJ1-1, with D perhaps TRBD1 (5 bases). V was pared by 3 bases and J by 1 base, with 9 bases between. This CDR3 has 14 amino acids. Germline V gives CDR1 SGHAT, CDR2 FQNNGV. CDR3 bases: TGTGCCAGCAGCTTGGGACTCGCGAACACTGAAGCTTTCTTT. Protein product: CASSLGLANTEAFF. The full variable domain, its missing parts supplied by reference TRBV11-2 and TRBJ1-1, is EAGVAQSPRYKIIEKRQSVAFWCNPISGHATLYWYQQILGQGPKLLIQFQNNGVVDDSQLPKDRFSAERLKGVDSTLKIQPAKLEDSAVYLCASSLGLANTEAFFGQGTRLTVV.

V gene TRBV2 combines with J gene TRBJ1-2; the match to TRBD1 covers 7 bases. CDR1 and CDR2 (germline): SNHLY, FYNNEI. V lost 3 bases, J lost 3 bases, and 1 base stayed unmatched. This CDR3 comprises 13 residues. In DNA form, the CDR3 reads TGTGCCAGCAGTGATACAGGGGACTATGGCTACACCTTC. As protein: CASSDTGDYGYTF.

Note on this clone: Other DNA variants within this sample encode the same CDR3. The chain joins TRBV7-2 to TRBJ1-1, with unresolved D. In germline, CDR1 is SGHTA, CDR2 FQGNSA. CDR3 length equals 12 residues. Between the trimmed V and J ends, which lost 5 bases and 0 bases, there was a span of 4 bases. The CDR3 loop is CASSILNTEAFF. DNA of the CDR3: TGTGCCAGCAGCATACTGAACACTGAAGCTTTCTTT.

The chain combines TRBV6-5 with TRBJ1-1; D is unclear. V was clipped by 6 bases and J by 6 bases, with 11 bases between them. CDR1 is MNHEY and CDR2 is SVGAGI in the germline V gene. The CDR3 extends over 12 amino acids. CDR3 DNA: TGTGCCAGCAGCGGCGACAAGGCTGAAGCTTTCTTT. This sequence encodes CASSGDKAEAFF.

The chain couples TRBV4-1 to TRBJ2-7, with TRBD2 identical over 7 bases. The CDR3 spans 16 residues. Germline CDR1 MGHRA, CDR2 YSYEKL. Trimming removed 0 bases from V and 1 base from J; junction bases left unmatched: 6. CDR3 amino acids: CASSQDPPSGSYEQYF. The CDR3 DNA sequence: TGCGCCAGCAGCCAAGATCCGCCTAGCGGTTCCTACGAGCAGTACTTC.

The CDR3 DNA follows: TGTGCCAGCCGCACGGGGATGAACACCGGGGAGCTGTTTTTT. It specifies CASRTGMNTGELFF. The chain carries TRBV2 and TRBJ2-2, with TRBD2 as a possible D gene (5 bases). This CDR3 is built from 14 residues. Germline V CDR1 and CDR2: SNHLY, FYNNEI. The germline V and J ends were trimmed by 8 bases and 1 base, with 11 bases remaining between them.

The rearrangement joins TRBV7-6 to TRBJ1-3; 7 bases line up with TRBD1. Per the germline V gene, CDR1 is SGHVS and CDR2 is FNYEAQ. This CDR3 is 18 amino acids long. V trimming: 5 bases; J trimming: 2 bases; junction bases outside the gene matches: 15. The CDR3 DNA reads as TGTGCCAGCAGCCCGGGAAAAGGGGGCATCCGAGCTGGAAACACCATATATTTT. As protein: CASSPGKGGIRAGNTIYF.

DNA of the CDR3: TGTGCCAGCAGCTTAACGGGGCTAGCGGGGGCCATTTTTGGTGAGCAGTTCTTC. Protein sequence: CASSLTGLAGAIFGEQFF. The genes are TRBV7-3 and TRBJ2-1; 10 bases are shared with TRBD2. The CDR3 covers 18 residues. V trimming: 0 bases; J trimming: 9 bases; junction bases outside the gene matches: 14. Germline V gives CDR1 SGHTA, CDR2 FQGTGA.

The chain is built from TRBV27 and TRBJ2-1, with D unclear. V shed 7 bases and J shed 4 bases, with 11 bases lying between them. CDR1 and CDR2 from the germline V gene are MNHEY and SMNVEV (reference sequence). The CDR3 runs 13 residues. Here the CDR3 DNA reads TGTGCCAGCAAAGCACCCTCTTACAATGAGCAGTTCTTC. This translates into CASKAPSYNEQFF.

CDR3 protein: CAIQSGATEAFF. The CDR3 nucleotides read TGTGCCATTCAATCAGGGGCAACTGAAGCTTTCTTT. The V gene is TRBV30, the J gene TRBJ1-1; D is possibly TRBD1 (6 bases). V lost 8 bases to trimming and J lost 5 bases, with 15 bases between them. Germline V gene sequence: CDR1 GTSNPN, CDR2 SVGIG (reference sequence). This CDR3 spans 12 amino acids.

This clone is a singleton in its sample. The chain has TRBV7-9 and TRBJ2-6; weak D call: TRBD2 (5 bases). V was trimmed by 6 bases and J by 1 base, leaving 10 bases between them. Germline-derived CDR1 and CDR2 are SEHNR and FQNEAQ (reference sequence). The CDR3 spans 15 residues. CDR3 DNA sequence: TGTGCCAGCAGTTCGGGGAGTTCTGGGGCCAACGTCCTGACTTTC. It translates to CASSSGSSGANVLTF.

V gene TRBV9 combines with J gene TRBJ2-3, with 7 nucleotides matching TRBD2. Germline V gene lookup returns CDR1 SGDLS and CDR2 YYNGEE. There are 15 residues in the CDR3. V lost 0 bases to trimming and J lost 1 base; unmatched junction nucleotides: 2. CDR3 in DNA: TGTGCCAGCAGCGTAGTAAGCGGGGGCACAGATACGCAGTATTTT. Amino acid sequence: CASSVVSGGTDTQYF. Full variable domain (remainder filled in from reference TRBV9 and TRBJ2-3): DSGVTQTPKHLITATGQRVTLRCSPRSGDLSVYWYQQSLDQGLQFLIQYYNGEERAKGNILERFSAQQFPDLHSELNLSSLELGDSALYFCASSVVSGGTDTQYFGPGTRLTVL.

The chain uses TRBV3-1 (or the pseudogene TRBV3-2) and TRBJ2-1; D may match TRBD1 or TRBD2 (5 bases each). Between the trimmed V and J ends, which lost 1 base and 15 bases, there was a span of 22 bases. CDR3 size: 15 residues. Looked up from germline, CDR1 is LGHDT and CDR2 is YNNKEL (reference sequence). CDR3: CASSQGSGAGIVRFF. CDR3 coding DNA: TGTGCCAGCAGCCAAGGCTCCGGGGCCGGCATCGTAAGGTTCTTC.

The chain is built from TRBV7-9 and TRBJ2-3; D is ambiguous. V was clipped by 1 base and J by 2 bases, with 16 bases between them. Germline CDR1 is SEHNR and CDR2 is FQNEAQ (reference sequence). CDR3 length: 17 amino acids. The CDR3 coding sequence is TGTGCCAGCAGCTTAGATCTTTGGCAGGATCTCACAGATACGCAGTATTTT. Its protein is CASSLDLWQDLTDTQYF.

The table lists this clone with a count of one. This chain joins TRBV5-3 and TRBJ2-5, with a weak D call TRBD1 (5 bases). TRBV5-3 is an ORF for which the function is uncertain. This CDR3 spans 13 amino acids. Trimming cost V 6 bases and J 5 bases, with 14 bases left between them. The CDR3: CARMRTFRETQYF. The CDR3 DNA is TGTGCCAGAATGCGGACATTCCGGGAGACCCAGTACTTC.

To note about this clone: The same CDR3 also results from other DNA sequences found in this sample. V is TRBV5-1 and J is TRBJ2-7; D may be TRBD1 (6 bases). The CDR3 contains 14 residues. Germline V lookup: CDR1 SGHRS, CDR2 YFSETQ. Deletions cut 0 bases from V and 3 bases from J, with 10 bases between. CDR3 sequence reads: CASSLEQGFYEQYF. The CDR3 DNA reads as TGCGCCAGCAGCTTGGAACAGGGTTTCTACGAGCAGTACTTC.

The V and J genes are TRBV9 and TRBJ2-1, with 10 positions matching TRBD2. The CDR3 loop spans 15 amino acids. J was trimmed by 8 bases and V by 0 bases; bases with no gene match: 5. Germline V gene lookup returns CDR1 SGDLS and CDR2 YYNGEE. CDR3 region: CASSVELAGVDEQFF. Here the CDR3 DNA reads TGTGCCAGCAGCGTAGAGCTAGCGGGAGTGGATGAGCAGTTCTTC.

The V gene is TRBV3-1 (or the pseudogene TRBV3-2), the J gene TRBJ1-1, with D possibly matching TRBD1 (5 bases). V lost 6 bases, J lost 1 base, and 9 bases lay in between. This CDR3 is 13 amino acids long. The V gene's germline CDR1 is LGHDT and CDR2 YNNKEL (reference sequence). The CDR3 coding sequence is TGTGCCAGCAGACGGACACAGAACACTGAAGCTTTCTTT. It yields the protein CASRRTQNTEAFF.

This clone was seen a single time. The chain uses TRBV10-2 and TRBJ2-1; 8 bases fit TRBD2. Losses at the gene ends were 6 bases for V and 3 bases for J; bases not matched to a gene: 10. The CDR3 consists of 16 residues. Looked up from germline, CDR1 is WSHSY and CDR2 is SAAADI. In nucleotides, the CDR3 is TGCGCCAGCAGATCCCAGACTAGCGCCCGCTACAATGAGCAGTTCTTC. Encoded protein: CASRSQTSARYNEQFF.

The chain couples TRBV3-1 (or the pseudogene TRBV3-2) to TRBJ1-1, with D hard to call. V was pared by 1 base and J by 0 bases, with 9 bases between. This CDR3 region has 15 residues. The germline V gene encodes CDR1 LGHDT and CDR2 YNNKEL (reference sequence). The CDR3 region has the DNA TGTGCCAGCAGCCAAGTTCCGGGGATGAACACTGAAGCTTTCTTT. This translates into CASSQVPGMNTEAFF.

The J gene is TRBJ2-7, the V gene TRBV27; tentatively, D is TRBD1 (6 bases). The length of the CDR3 is 11 residues. Per germline, CDR1 MNHEY and CDR2 SMNVEV (reference sequence). V lost 2 bases to trimming and J lost 10 bases, with 9 bases between them. CDR3 nucleotides: TGTGCCAGCAGTTTAGGACAGAGACAGTACTTC. This sequence encodes CASSLGQRQYF.

The V and J genes are TRBV25-1 and TRBJ2-2; TRBD2 might be the D (6 bases). The V and J ends lost 7 bases and 6 bases respectively, with 15 bases between them. Germline CDR1 is MGHDK and CDR2 is SYGVNS. CDR3 length: 14 amino acids. The CDR3 region is CASTHSGGSGELFF. The CDR3 nucleotides read TGTGCCAGCACCCATTCTGGGGGGTCCGGGGAGCTGTTTTTT. Complete variable domain (other parts from reference TRBV25-1 and TRBJ2-2): EADIYQTPRYLVIGTGKKITLECSQTMGHDKMYWYQQDPGMELHLIHYSYGVNSTEKGDLSSESTVSRIRTEHFPLTLESARPSHTSQYLCASTHSGGSGELFFGEGSRLTVL.

This clone was counted many times. The rearrangement joins TRBV7-9 to TRBJ2-1, with TRBD1 matching over 7 bases. J was trimmed by 1 base and V by 5 bases; bases with no gene match: 11. The CDR3 covers 17 residues. In germline, CDR1 is SEHNR, CDR2 FQNEAQ (reference sequence). DNA for the CDR3: TGTGCCAGCAGCGTCGGACTGACAGGGTTATCCTACAATGAGCAGTTCTTC. Protein sequence: CASSVGLTGLSYNEQFF.

V and J are TRBV5-1 and TRBJ2-3, with D maybe TRBD2 (6 bases). Germline CDR1 SGHRS, CDR2 YFSETQ. This CDR3 is 18 amino acids long. Trimming took off 4 bases at V and 1 base at J, with 22 bases between the two ends. The CDR3 DNA is TGCGCCAGCAGCCACAGCGGGCAGTGGTCCCTTGGCACAGATACGCAGTATTTT. It yields the protein CASSHSGQWSLGTDTQYF. The full variable domain, its missing parts supplied by reference TRBV5-1 and TRBJ2-3, is KAGVTQTPRYLIKTRGQQVTLSCSPISGHRSVSWYQQTPGQGLQFLFEYFSETQRNKGNFPGRFSGRQFSNSRSEMNVSTLELGDSALYLCASSHSGQWSLGTDTQYFGPGTRLTVL.

This clone turned up a few times. The V call is TRBV3-1 (or the pseudogene TRBV3-2), the J call TRBJ1-1, with TRBD1 matching over 7 bases. The germline CDR1 and CDR2 sequences are LGHDT and YNNKEL (reference sequence). The CDR3 consists of 13 residues. The V gene end was trimmed by 4 bases and the J gene end by 5 bases; junction bases not matched to a gene: 4. CDR3 in DNA: TGTGCCAGCAGCCGAGGGACAGATACTGAAGCTTTCTTT. It codes for CASSRGTDTEAFF.

The J gene is TRBJ2-7, the V gene TRBV5-1, with D tentatively TRBD1 or TRBD2 (6 bases each). This CDR3 has 13 residues. Germline V gene data show CDR1 as SGHRS and CDR2 as YFSETQ. Trimming took 4 bases from V and 6 from J, leaving 14 bases between them. The CDR3 region is CASSPLGGGEQYF. CDR3 nucleotide sequence: TGCGCCAGCAGCCCCCTCGGAGGGGGCGAGCAGTACTTC.

In the case of this clone: The sample carries other DNA sequences with the same CDR3. The rearrangement links TRBV19 to TRBJ2-1; D is ambiguous. V lost 3 bases and J lost 6, with 3 bases in between. CDR1 is LNHDA, CDR2 SQIVND, per germline (reference sequence). The length of the CDR3 is 11 residues. CDR3 residues: CASSMGNEQFF. In nucleotides, the CDR3 is TGTGCCAGTAGTATGGGCAATGAGCAGTTCTTC. Combining the CDR3 with reference TRBV19 and TRBJ2-1 gives the whole variable domain DGGITQSPKYLFRKEGQNVTLSCEQNLNHDAMYWYRQDPGQGLRLIYYSQIVNDFQKGDIAEGYSVSREKKESFPLTVTSAQKNPTAFYLCASSMGNEQFFGPGTRLTVL.

The count of this clone is one. The chain links TRBV18 to TRBJ2-2; a weak D match, TRBD2 (6 bases). Trimming left V 0 bases short and J 2 bases short, with 10 bases between. From germline, CDR1 is KGHSH and CDR2 LQKENI. The CDR3 sequence is 16 residues long. CDR3 nucleotides: TGTGCCAGCTCACCACCGGGACTCGTAAACACCGGGGAGCTGTTTTTT. It encodes CASSPPGLVNTGELFF.